This TCR beta chain is drawn from a study of cytomegalovirus exposure and HLA in healthy donors. Study background: An analysis done earlier identified about 120 million unique TCR beta sequences from 190 million or so T cells.

Amplification used 60 Vbeta primers and 13 Jbeta primers. Using immunoSEQ multiplex PCR, the repertoire was profiled, and TCRdb retains in-frame clones only, with some absent. Of approximately 190,000 clones in the sample, roughly 80% were seen once. As regards this clone: Its antigen is currently unknown.

Whole-study findings and limits: Among the CMV-associated chains, three were confirmed in vitro as specific for CMV antigens. The study labeled 170 or so TCR beta chains cytomegalovirus-associated.

It was healthy bone marrow donors who served as donors. CDR1 is MDHEN, CDR2 SYDVKM, per germline. With 5 bases removed from V and 0 bases from J, the gap between germline ends came to 10 bases. This CDR3 region has 14 residues. The chain has TRBV28 and TRBJ1-1; D is perhaps TRBD1 (5 bases). The sequenced sample was PBMCs. The TCR was taken from a woman in her forties or fifties in good health and CMV-seropositive. CDR3 sequence reads: CASSAPTVNTEAFF. In nucleotides, the CDR3 is TGTGCCAGCAGTGCCCCGACAGTGAACACTGAAGCTTTCTTT. The whole variable domain, filled in from reference TRBV28 and TRBJ1-1, reads DVKVTQSSRYLVKRTGEKVFLECVQDMDHENMFWYRQDPGLGLRLIYFSYDVKMKEKGDIPEGYSVSREKKERFSLILESASTNQTSMYLCASSAPTVNTEAFFGQGTRLTVV.